The 26 T cell receptor beta chains below all came from one sample that was sequenced in a study of shared T cell receptors in the human thymus. Generated by immunoSEQ multiplex PCR, the TCRdb table keeps only in-frame clones and is missing some. This sample yields hundreds of thousands of clones, of which about 89% are seen a single time; roughly 0.0089% belongs to the top ten. These records were also assigned to another study, of human thymus T cells.

The sequencing sample was made of thymocytes. These receptors were taken from a boy under two years old with a congenital heart defect.

J is TRBJ1-3 and V is TRBV9; the D gene is possibly TRBD1 (6 bases). The length of the CDR3 is 12 residues. Trimming left V 4 bases short and J 9 bases short, with 11 bases between. Germline V gene data show CDR1 as SGDLS and CDR2 as YYNGEE. CDR3 coding DNA: TGTGCCAGCAGCCAGGACAGAGGCACCATATATTTT. This sequence encodes CASSQDRGTIYF.

This chain links TRBV29-1 with TRBJ1-3; D remains ambiguous. The CDR3 has 11 residues. CDR1 and CDR2 (germline): SQVTM, ANQGSEA. The ends were cut back, 4 bases at V and 5 bases at J, with 6 bases in the middle. The CDR3 loop is CSVVGRNTIYF. The CDR3 DNA is TGCAGCGTTGTCGGGAGAAACACCATATATTTT.

The V and J genes are TRBV9 and TRBJ2-7; D is perhaps TRBD1 (5 bases). The CDR3 has 10 amino acids. Trimming left V 7 bases short and J 12 bases short, with 14 bases between. Germline V gene data show CDR1 as SGDLS and CDR2 as YYNGEE. The CDR3: CASGQGKLYF. Written as DNA, the CDR3 is TGTGCCAGCGGCCAGGGTAAATTGTACTTC.

This clone was detected a few times. This chain links TRBV11-2 with TRBJ1-5; TRBD1 agrees at 8 bases. Trimming took 4 bases from V and 5 from J; bases not matched to a gene: 13. CDR1 SGHAT and CDR2 FQNNGV come from the germline V gene. This CDR3 comprises 17 residues. The CDR3 here is CASSSQGRGQEDQPQHF. In DNA, the CDR3 is TGTGCCAGCAGCTCCCAAGGTCGGGGACAGGAGGATCAGCCCCAGCATTTT.

Turning to this clone: At one end, the junction sequence differs from germline, possibly due to a read error. The V gene is TRBV6-5, the J gene TRBJ2-7, with D possibly TRBD2 on 7 matching bases. The CDR3 contains 13 residues. CDR1 MNHEY and CDR2 SVGAGI come from the germline V gene. CDR3 protein: CASSYSKGGTAFF. CDR3 DNA: TGTGCCAGCAGTTACTCGAAGGGGGGGACGGCTTTCTTC.

The chain couples TRBV6-5 to TRBJ1-4; 9 nucleotides match TRBD1. The germline V gene has CDR1 MNHEY and CDR2 SVGAGI. The CDR3 runs 16 residues. The V and J ends lost 4 bases and 8 bases, in that order; junction bases with no gene match: 11. The CDR3 DNA follows: TGTGCCAGCAGTTCCCAAAGCGGGACAGGGAAAGAAAAACTGTTTTTT. As protein: CASSSQSGTGKEKLFF.

As DNA, the CDR3 is TGTGCCAGCAGCCCACAGGGGCTCAATGGAAACACCATATATTTT. Translated: CASSPQGLNGNTIYF. The J gene is TRBJ1-3, the V gene TRBV11-2, with 7 nucleotides matching TRBD1. The CDR3 sequence is 15 residues long. V trimming: 5 bases; J trimming: 3 bases; junction bases outside the gene matches: 7. Germline CDR1 is SGHAT and CDR2 is FQNNGV. The whole variable domain, filled in from reference TRBV11-2 and TRBJ1-3, reads EAGVAQSPRYKIIEKRQSVAFWCNPISGHATLYWYQQILGQGPKLLIQFQNNGVVDDSQLPKDRFSAERLKGVDSTLKIQPAKLEDSAVYLCASSPQGLNGNTIYFGEGSWLTVV.

Of note for this clone: Other DNA sequences in the sample encode the same CDR3. CDR3 sequence (DNA): TGTGCCTGGAAACACAGGACCTATAATTCACCCCTCCACTTT. This codes for CAWKHRTYNSPLHF. The chain combines TRBV30 with TRBJ1-6, with a tentative D call TRBD1 (5 bases). Between the trimmed V and J ends, which lost 4 bases and 2 bases, there was a span of 9 bases. Per germline, CDR1 GTSNPN and CDR2 SVGIG (reference sequence). The CDR3 consists of 14 residues.

The V call is TRBV5-4, the J call TRBJ1-2; D not resolved. V lost 2 bases and J 5 bases, leaving 7 bases between the germline ends. The CDR3 sequence is 12 residues long. The germline V gene has CDR1 SGHNT and CDR2 YYREEE (reference sequence). The CDR3 loop is CASSLDCYGYTF. The DNA of the CDR3 is TGTGCCAGCAGCTTAGACTGTTATGGCTACACCTTC. The full variable domain, rest sourced from reference TRBV5-4 and TRBJ1-2, is ETGVTQSPTHLIKTRGQQVTLRCSSQSGHNTVSWYQQALGQGPQFIFQYYREEENGRGNFPPRFSGLQFPNYSSELNVNALELDDSALYLCASSLDCYGYTFGSGTRLTVV.

The chain uses TRBV4-1 and TRBJ1-1, with D possibly matching TRBD1 (5 bases). Germline values: CDR1 MGHRA, CDR2 YSYEKL. V shed 0 bases and J shed 0 bases, with 11 bases lying between them. The CDR3 consists of 16 residues. Here the CDR3 reads CASSQDSDRLNTEAFF. As DNA, the CDR3 is TGCGCCAGCAGCCAAGATAGTGACAGACTGAACACTGAAGCTTTCTTT.

The J gene is TRBJ1-2, the V gene TRBV27, with D perhaps TRBD1 (5 bases). Trimming pared 2 bases from V and 2 bases from J, leaving 15 bases between. The germline V gene has CDR1 MNHEY and CDR2 SMNVEV (reference sequence). The length of the CDR3 is 16 residues. CDR3 residues: CASSLVRAGKNYGYTF. The CDR3 DNA is TGTGCCAGCAGTTTAGTAAGGGCAGGGAAAAACTATGGCTACACCTTC.

The chain has TRBV4-1 and TRBJ2-5; 9 nucleotides align to TRBD2. Unmatched junction bases numbered 7, after V lost 1 base and J lost 1 base. Germline V gene sequence: CDR1 MGHRA, CDR2 YSYEKL. The CDR3 contains 17 residues. The CDR3 spells CASSQGYVAGVQETQYF. CDR3 DNA sequence: TGCGCCAGCAGCCAAGGGTACGTAGCGGGGGTCCAAGAGACCCAGTACTTC.

The V call is TRBV5-8, the J call TRBJ2-7; TRBD1 matches 8 bases. The germline CDR1 and CDR2 sequences are SGHTS and YDEGEE. The CDR3 spans 15 residues. Unmatched junction bases numbered 7, after V lost 0 bases and J lost 5 bases. The CDR3 protein is CASSLVGTGSNEQYF. CDR3 bases: TGTGCCAGCAGCTTGGTGGGGACAGGTTCGAACGAGCAGTACTTC.

This clone is a singleton in its sample. The rearrangement joins TRBV7-2 to TRBJ2-1, with 9 bases aligning to TRBD2. The germline V gene has CDR1 SGHTA and CDR2 FQGNSA. The V segment lost 2 bases and the J segment 8 bases; nucleotides outside the gene matches: 7. The CDR3 loop spans 15 amino acids. CDR3 residues: CASSLLAGARYEQFF. As DNA, the CDR3 is TGTGCCAGCAGCTTATTAGCGGGAGCTAGATATGAGCAGTTCTTC.

V is TRBV25-1 and J is TRBJ2-3; 11 bases line up with TRBD2. CDR1 and CDR2 (germline): MGHDK, SYGVNS. Trimming at V came to 3 bases and at J to 5 bases, leaving 13 bases not matched to a gene. This CDR3 is built from 18 residues. The CDR3 region is CASSDQNPLAGVGDTQYF. CDR3 coding DNA: TGTGCCAGCAGTGATCAAAACCCACTAGCGGGGGTGGGAGATACGCAGTATTTT.

The chain has TRBV29-1 and TRBJ2-3; 8 bases line up with TRBD1. Losses at the gene ends were 3 bases for V and 6 bases for J; bases not matched to a gene: 26. CDR1 is SQVTM, CDR2 ANQGSEA, per germline. The CDR3 totals 20 residues. The CDR3 sequence is CSVEAGGDRRKPSQMDTQYF. For the CDR3, the DNA is TGCAGCGTTGAGGCAGGGGGCGACCGGCGGAAGCCCTCACAGATGGATACGCAGTATTTT.

This chain links TRBV2 with TRBJ2-2; 12 bases map to TRBD2. Unmatched junction bases numbered 10, after V lost 5 bases and J lost 0 bases. The CDR3 is 19 residues long. In germline, CDR1 is SNHLY, CDR2 FYNNEI. CDR3 in DNA: TGTGCCAGCAGTACGCTCCCCGGACTAGCGGGATCGAACACCGGGGAGCTGTTTTTT. It yields the protein CASSTLPGLAGSNTGELFF.

This clone showed up just once. The V call is TRBV27, the J call TRBJ2-2, with 13 positions matching TRBD2. CDR1 and CDR2 from the germline V gene are MNHEY and SMNVEV (reference sequence). After removal of 4 bases from V and 4 bases from J, the junction contained 6 bases not matched to a gene. This CDR3 spans 17 amino acids. Here the CDR3 DNA reads TGTGCCAGCAGTTGCAGGACTAGCGGGGGATTCACCGGGGAGCTGTTTTTT. Amino acids: CASSCRTSGGFTGELFF.

The chain links TRBV9 to TRBJ2-2; TRBD1 is a possible D gene (5 bases). The CDR3 spans 13 residues. CDR1 and CDR2 from the germline V gene are SGDLS and YYNGEE. Trimming took off 1 base at V and 5 bases at J, with 6 bases between the two ends. CDR3 DNA sequence: TGTGCCAGCAGCGTAAACAGGACCGGGGAGCTGTTTTTT. Protein product: CASSVNRTGELFF.

The chain couples TRBV20-1 to TRBJ2-5; tentative D call: TRBD2 (5 bases). V was trimmed by 6 bases and J by 8 bases, leaving 10 bases between them. CDR3 length equals 10 residues. Germline CDR1 and CDR2: DFQATT and SNEGSKA (reference sequence). The CDR3 here is CSASGPTQYF. The CDR3 DNA is TGCAGTGCGAGCGGCCCAACCCAGTACTTC.

This chain joins TRBV5-1 and TRBJ2-7, with TRBD2 identical over 10 bases. Germline trimming cut 0 bases from V and 4 bases from J; bases unmatched to any gene: 10. Germline V gene sequence: CDR1 SGHRS, CDR2 YFSETQ. The CDR3 contains 17 residues. The CDR3 sequence: CASSLVLAGDFWYEQYF. The CDR3, as DNA: TGCGCCAGCAGCTTGGTGCTAGCGGGGGACTTCTGGTACGAGCAGTACTTC.

The chain is built from TRBV4-1 and TRBJ1-1, with 10 nucleotides matching TRBD1. The CDR3 extends over 18 amino acids. V gave up 3 bases and J gave up 4 bases; unmatched junction bases: 14. Germline CDR1 and CDR2: MGHRA and YSYEKL. Written as DNA, the CDR3 is TGCGCCAGCAGCCATATGAGACAGGGGGCGCGTGGGGTCACTGAAGCTTTCTTT. Translated, it gives CASSHMRQGARGVTEAFF.

The gene calls are TRBV25-1 and TRBJ1-1; D uncertain. Trimming cost V 8 bases and J 1 base, with 11 bases left between them. This CDR3 comprises 13 residues. Per germline, CDR1 MGHDK and CDR2 SYGVNS. Here the CDR3 reads CASDPGGNTEAFF. The CDR3 DNA reads TGTGCCAGCGATCCTGGCGGGAACACTGAAGCTTTCTTT.

The rearrangement links TRBV4-1 to TRBJ2-7; 13 positions agree with TRBD2. Germline V gene sequence: CDR1 MGHRA, CDR2 YSYEKL. Trimming removed 2 bases from V and 5 bases from J; junction bases left unmatched: 6. CDR3 size: 16 residues. The CDR3 region has the DNA TGCGCCAGCAGCCAACTACGGACTAGCGGGAGTGACGAGCAGTACTTC. Its protein product is CASSQLRTSGSDEQYF.

This chain joins TRBV7-3 and TRBJ2-2; 9 bases map to TRBD2. V dropped 5 bases and J dropped 7; count of bases not matched to a gene: 11. Germline lookup yields CDR1 SGHTA and CDR2 FQGTGA. CDR3 length: 16 residues. The CDR3 loop reads CASSHAGGPRDGELFF. The CDR3 DNA is TGTGCCAGCAGCCATGCGGGGGGGCCCCGGGACGGGGAGCTGTTTTTT.

The genes are TRBV28 and TRBJ2-2; D possibly corresponds to TRBD1 (6 bases). V was pared by 5 bases and J by 5 bases, with 12 bases between. Per the germline V gene, CDR1 is MDHEN and CDR2 is SYDVKM. This CDR3 comprises 14 residues. As DNA, the CDR3 is TGTGCCAGCAGTCTAGACAGGCTAACCGGGGAGCTGTTTTTT. Its translation: CASSLDRLTGELFF. Full variable domain (outside the CDR3, taken from reference TRBV28 and TRBJ2-2): DVKVTQSSRYLVKRTGEKVFLECVQDMDHENMFWYRQDPGLGLRLIYFSYDVKMKEKGDIPEGYSVSREKKERFSLILESASTNQTSMYLCASSLDRLTGELFFGEGSRLTVL.